The 14 T cell receptor beta chains in this list originate from one sample, sequenced in a study of blood T cell repertoires in COVID-19. The table came from immunoSEQ multiplex PCR; TCRdb's copy has only in-frame clones and leaves some out. The sample shows about 73,000 clones, 82% of them seen only once. The sample consisted of peripheral blood. These receptors were obtained from a woman aged 55 to 70 with acute or convalescent COVID-19.

This chain connects TRBV12-3 or TRBV12-4 to TRBJ1-5; TRBD1 aligns across 8 bases. The V segment lost 4 bases and the J segment 4 bases; nucleotides outside the gene matches: 0. This CDR3 is 13 amino acids long. The CDR3 spells CASSWTGNQPQHF. The DNA of the CDR3 is TGTGCCAGCAGTTGGACAGGGAATCAGCCCCAGCATTTT.

CDR3 nucleotide sequence: TGTGCCAGCAGCTTCCAGGGTCGAAAAGAGACCCAGTACTTC. It encodes CASSFQGRKETQYF. The chain joins TRBV5-4 to TRBJ2-5; D perhaps matches TRBD1 (5 bases). V lost 2 bases, J lost 3 bases, and 11 bases lay in between. The CDR3 runs 14 residues. The V gene's germline CDR1 is SGHNT and CDR2 YYREEE (reference sequence).

The chain couples TRBV2 to TRBJ1-6, with 7 nucleotides matching TRBD1. The CDR3 contains 14 residues. Germline V gene lookup returns CDR1 SNHLY and CDR2 FYNNEI. V shed 4 bases, J shed 8 bases, and the junction held 5 bases outside the gene matches. In nucleotides, the CDR3 is TGTGCCAGCAGTGGAGCAGGGGGAGATTCACCCCTCCACTTT. It codes for CASSGAGGDSPLHF.

The sample holds one count of this clone. CDR3 nucleotide sequence: TGTGCCAGCAGCTTAGACGACAGGGGCCTCTCCTACGAGCAGTACTTC. Protein: CASSLDDRGLSYEQYF. This chain uses TRBV7-9 with TRBJ2-7; 8 bases fit TRBD1. Germline V gene lookup returns CDR1 SEHNR and CDR2 FQNEAQ (reference sequence). With 1 base clipped from V and 0 bases from J, the junction kept 5 bases outside the gene matches. The CDR3 spans 16 residues. Complete variable domain (other parts from reference TRBV7-9 and TRBJ2-7): DTGVSQNPRHKITKRGQNVTFRCDPISEHNRLYWYRQTLGQGPEFLTYFQNEAQLEKSRLLSDRFSAERPKGSFSTLEIQRTEQGDSAMYLCASSLDDRGLSYEQYFGPGTRLTVT.

The rearrangement uses TRBV28 and TRBJ1-2; D unresolved. With 4 bases removed from V and 3 bases from J, the gap between germline ends came to 15 bases. Germline CDR1 is MDHEN and CDR2 is SYDVKM. The CDR3 has 15 amino acids. CDR3 bases: TGTGCCAGCAGTTCGCCGACCGGGAGGGACTATGGCTACACCTTC. Protein sequence: CASSSPTGRDYGYTF.

This rearrangement joins TRBV19 to TRBJ2-7, with 12 bases lining up with TRBD1. The V gene's germline CDR1 is LNHDA and CDR2 SQIVND (reference sequence). The length of the CDR3 is 19 residues. Germline trimming cut 5 bases from V and 5 bases from J; bases unmatched to any gene: 19. The CDR3 here is CASSPDMGQGALALNEQYF. CDR3 DNA: TGTGCCAGTAGTCCGGACATGGGACAGGGGGCCTTAGCTTTAAACGAGCAGTACTTC.

The table lists this clone with a few counts. The V gene is TRBV5-5, the J gene TRBJ1-5; 9 nucleotides align to TRBD1. CDR1 SGHKS and CDR2 YYEKEE come from the germline V gene (reference sequence). The CDR3 covers 14 residues. The trim removed 2 bases at V and 6 bases at J, leaving 3 bases unmatched. In nucleotides, the CDR3 is TGTGCCAGCAGCTTCACAGGGGGCAGTCAGCCCCAGCATTTT. It encodes CASSFTGGSQPQHF.

The chain couples TRBV27 to TRBJ1-2; 8 nucleotides align to TRBD1. Trimming at V came to 3 bases and at J to 4 bases, leaving 10 bases not matched to a gene. The CDR3 covers 16 residues. Per germline, CDR1 MNHEY and CDR2 SMNVEV (reference sequence). This chain's CDR3 is CASSFFSDRGSYGYTF. The CDR3 nucleotides read TGTGCCAGCAGTTTCTTTTCTGACAGGGGTAGCTATGGCTACACCTTC.

The chain is built from TRBV11-2 and TRBJ2-7; 8 positions match TRBD1. This CDR3 has 14 amino acids. V lost 0 bases to trimming and J lost 7 bases; unmatched junction nucleotides: 5. Germline-derived CDR1 and CDR2 are SGHAT and FQNNGV. The CDR3 loop reads CASSLDRRTGEQYF. CDR3 sequence (DNA): TGTGCCAGCAGCTTAGATCGTAGGACAGGGGAGCAGTACTTC.

The rearrangement links TRBV28 to TRBJ1-4, with TRBD1 identical over 12 bases. The ends lost 3 bases at V and 6 bases at J; junction bases unmatched: 2. The germline CDR1 and CDR2 sequences are MDHEN and SYDVKM. This CDR3 comprises 15 residues. CDR3 amino acids: CASSLGQGADEKLFF. Here the CDR3 DNA reads TGTGCCAGCAGTTTGGGACAGGGGGCTGATGAAAAACTGTTTTTT.

The chain employs TRBV11-2 and TRBJ2-7, with no clear D. The germline gives CDR1 SGHAT, CDR2 FQNNGV. The CDR3 length is 12 residues. Trimming removed 0 bases from V and 4 bases from J, with 4 bases in between. The CDR3: CASSLDRYEQYF. CDR3 DNA sequence: TGTGCCAGCAGCTTAGATCGGTACGAGCAGTACTTC.

The chain combines TRBV9 with TRBJ2-7; a possible D gene is TRBD2 (6 bases). This CDR3 is built from 14 residues. The V gene lost 3 bases and the J gene lost 8 bases, with 18 bases spanning the gap. Germline assignment: CDR1 SGDLS and CDR2 YYNGEE. The CDR3 loop is CASSDGGRPTKQYF. The CDR3 DNA follows: TGTGCCAGCAGCGACGGAGGGCGTCCTACGAAGCAGTACTTC. Combining the CDR3 with reference TRBV9 and TRBJ2-7 gives the whole variable domain DSGVTQTPKHLITATGQRVTLRCSPRSGDLSVYWYQQSLDQGLQFLIQYYNGEERAKGNILERFSAQQFPDLHSELNLSSLELGDSALYFCASSDGGRPTKQYFGPGTRLTVT.

This clone appeared a single time. The CDR3 is CASSTDRGRVKAFF. Here the CDR3 DNA reads TGCGCCAGCTCTACGGACAGGGGGCGTGTAAAAGCTTTCTTT. This rearrangement joins TRBV4-1 to TRBJ1-1, with 11 bases lining up with TRBD1. This CDR3 spans 14 amino acids. The V and J ends lost 8 bases and 9 bases, in that order; junction bases with no gene match: 11. CDR1 and CDR2 (germline): MGHRA, YSYEKL.

This sequence joins TRBV18 and TRBJ1-2; unclear D gene. Trimming pared 0 bases from V and 7 bases from J, leaving 15 bases between. The CDR3 contains 15 residues. Germline assignment: CDR1 KGHSH and CDR2 LQKENI. The CDR3 sequence: CASSPPSSMRSGYTF. The CDR3 bases are TGTGCCAGCTCACCACCGTCGTCAATGCGGTCTGGCTACACCTTC.